Listed here is a single T cell receptor beta chain. The data originate from a study of T-cell memory formation after mild COVID-19. Trimming cost V 3 bases and J 7 bases; bases outside gene matches: 6. The CDR3 runs to 15 residues. Germline CDR1 reads SEHNR; CDR2 reads FQNEAQ (reference sequence). TCRdb re-analysed the 5' RACE reads in MiXCR, keeping a single row per CDR3 protein. The sample carries around 180,000 distinct CDR3 sequences, around a sixth recorded once. The chain combines TRBV7-9 with TRBJ1-6; 7 bases match TRBD1. The clonotype originates from a man aged 18 to 29 who had mild COVID-19 (a few samples of this study predate the infection). Cell type and time point are not known. The sequenced material came from PBMCs or a T cell subset sorted from them (not recorded which). As DNA, the CDR3 is TGTGCCAGCAGCTTGACCGGGACAGTGAATTCACCCCTCCACTTT. Its protein is CASSLTGTVNSPLHF.